The TCR beta chain described here comes from a study of T cells in localized non-small cell lung cancer. This CDR3 has 16 residues. Germline CDR1 MNHEY, CDR2 SVGAGI. The ends lost 0 bases at V and 2 bases at J; junction bases unmatched: 1. As regards this clone: Its target is not known.

Assay: immunoSEQ multiplex PCR; the TCRdb copy retains only in-frame clones and omits some. This sample yields fewer than 40,000 clones, of which over 75% are seen a single time; less than 5% belongs to the top ten. Whole-study findings and limits: Analysis by sequencing included only one tumor region, so heterogeneity remains possible. Tumor showed lower T cell clonality than uninvolved adjacent lung, where it was highest. A median roughly 50 of the top 100 tumor clones appeared in adjacent lung. Longer overall survival was associated with a higher density of T cells in the blood.

This sequence originates from a woman between 35 and 70 years old with stage III lung adenocarcinoma. The specimen comprised peripheral blood mononuclear cells, sampled before any cancer treatment. J is TRBJ2-6 and V is TRBV6-5; 7 bases match TRBD2. Here the CDR3 DNA reads TGTGCCAGCAGTTACTCGGGAGGGACTGGGGCCAACGTCCTGACTTTC. It specifies CASSYSGGTGANVLTF.